This is a list of T cell receptor beta chains from one sample in a study of cytomegalovirus exposure and HLA in healthy donors. Only in-frame clones appear in the TCRdb table, and some are missing; sequencing was by immunoSEQ multiplex PCR. The data show about 160,000 clones, approximately 85% seen once. The sample was PBMCs. The receptors come from a man in his forties or fifties in good health and CMV-seropositive. Both conserved end residues are part of each CDR3. A D gene is named only where the DNA matches it firmly. A row's size may be missing; if present it is once, few, many or a size class.

V gene	clone size	D gene	J gene	CDR3 protein	CDR3 DNA
TRBV6-6	-	-	TRBJ1-1	CASTRGFTTAEAFF	TGTGCCAGCACCCGAGGGTTTACTACGGCTGAAGCTTTCTTT
TRBV5-1	-	-	TRBJ2-3	CASSFGTFTDTQYF	TGCGCCAGCAGCTTCGGGACTTTCACAGATACGCAGTATTTT
TRBV5-1	-	-	TRBJ1-2	CASRPAGDIDGYTF	TGCGCCAGCAGACCCGCGGGGGATATAGATGGCTACACCTTC
TRBV7-9	-	-	TRBJ2-5	CASSSQGETQYF	TGTGCCAGCAGCTCCCAGGGAGAGACCCAGTACTTC
TRBV15	-	-	TRBJ2-1	CATSRDGEGGSYNEQFF	TGTGCCACCAGCAGAGATGGAGAAGGGGGCTCCTACAATGAGCAGTTCTTC
TRBV4-1	few	TRBD2	TRBJ2-1	CASTYEDSGEGNEQFF	TGCGCCAGCACCTATGAGGATAGCGGGGAAGGGAATGAGCAGTTCTTC
TRBV10-3	few	-	TRBJ2-3	CAINPQVGDTQYF	TGTGCCATCAACCCACAGGTGGGAGATACGCAGTATTTT
TRBV28	-	TRBD2	TRBJ2-5	CASKRLAGAQTQYF	TGTGCCAGCAAAAGACTAGCGGGGGCTCAAACCCAGTACTTC
TRBV10-3	-	-	TRBJ2-7	CATYRAGEQYF	TGTGCCACATACAGGGCTGGCGAGCAGTACTTC
TRBV2	-	-	TRBJ1-2	CASTPSDYGYTF	TGTGCCAGCACTCCTTCCGACTATGGCTACACCTTC
TRBV6-6	once	-	TRBJ1-1	CASSKISTEAFF	TGTGCCAGCAGTAAGATTAGCACTGAAGCTTTCTTT
TRBV28	few	TRBD2	TRBJ2-2	CASSSEGGSGGELFF	TGTGCCAGCAGTTCCGAGGGCGGGAGCGGCGGGGAGCTGTTTTTT
TRBV5-8	-	-	TRBJ1-3	CASSLVAGTGNTIYF	TGTGCCAGCAGCTTGGTGGCGGGGACTGGAAACACCATATATTTT
TRBV6-1	-	-	TRBJ2-3	CASSVQGQNTDTQYF	TGTGCCAGCAGTGTACAGGGCCAGAACACAGATACGCAGTATTTT
TRBV6-4	-	-	TRBJ2-3	CASRRTSTDTQYF	TGTGCCAGCAGGAGGACTAGCACAGATACGCAGTATTTT
TRBV18	-	-	TRBJ1-5	CASSRRQDNQPQHF	TGTGCCAGCTCACGCAGACAGGACAATCAGCCCCAGCATTTT
TRBV4-2	-	-	TRBJ2-1	CASNEWRERDEQFF	TGTGCCAGCAACGAATGGAGGGAGCGGGATGAGCAGTTCTTC
TRBV7-2	-	-	TRBJ1-1	CASSSSTLNTEAFF	TGTGCCAGCAGCTCATCGACATTGAACACTGAAGCTTTCTTT
TRBV29-1	-	TRBD1	TRBJ2-7	CSVGTGAHEQYF	TGCAGCGTTGGGACAGGGGCCCACGAGCAGTACTTC
TRBV7-3	-	TRBD2	TRBJ2-1	CASSLGLAGDEQFF	TGTGCCAGCAGCTTGGGACTAGCGGGAGACGAGCAGTTCTTC
TRBV6-6	-	TRBD2	TRBJ2-7	CASSRLAGGPYEQYF	TGTGCCAGCAGCCGACTAGCGGGGGGGCCATACGAGCAGTACTTC
TRBV9	-	TRBD1	TRBJ2-1	CASSARRDRDDNEQFF	TGTGCCAGCAGCGCGCGCCGGGACAGGGACGACAATGAGCAGTTCTTC
TRBV4-3	-	TRBD1	TRBJ1-2	CASSPGQGADYGYTF	TGCGCCAGCAGCCCCGGACAGGGGGCAGACTATGGCTACACCTTC
TRBV6-5	-	-	TRBJ2-1	CASSDFRDIYNEQFF	TGTGCCAGCAGTGACTTCCGGGACATTTACAATGAGCAGTTCTTC
TRBV6-6	few	-	TRBJ1-3	CASTLPGEGGNTIYF	TGTGCCAGCACCTTACCCGGGGAAGGGGGAAACACCATATATTTT
TRBV7-9	-	-	TRBJ1-2	CASSLGGDRYTF	TGTGCCAGCAGCTTAGGGGGAGATCGCTACACCTTC
TRBV19	-	TRBD1	TRBJ1-2	CASSREGQNYGYTF	TGTGCCAGTAGCCGAGAGGGACAGAACTATGGCTACACCTTC
TRBV4-2	-	TRBD1	TRBJ2-7	CASSQDGQGTYEQYF	TGTGCCAGCAGCCAGGACGGACAGGGGACCTACGAGCAGTACTTC
TRBV27	-	TRBD2	TRBJ2-4	CASSLLGTSAKNIQYF	TGTGCCAGCAGTTTATTGGGGACTAGCGCCAAAAACATTCAGTACTTC
TRBV28	-	-	TRBJ2-7	CASRVTGTYEQYF	TGTGCCAGCAGGGTGACAGGTACCTACGAGCAGTACTTC
TRBV28	-	-	TRBJ1-5	CASSSPAGPNQPQHF	TGTGCCAGCAGTAGCCCTGCGGGGCCCAATCAGCCCCAGCATTTT
TRBV6-5	-	TRBD2	TRBJ2-2	CASSLAGGIGELFF	TGTGCCAGCAGCCTAGCGGGAGGGATCGGGGAGCTGTTTTTT
TRBV18	-	TRBD2	TRBJ2-7	CASSPLAGGIGEQYF	TGTGCCAGCTCACCTTTAGCGGGGGGGATTGGCGAGCAGTACTTC
TRBV4-1	-	-	TRBJ2-1	CASSHAPTEDEQFF	TGCGCCAGCAGCCACGCTCCGACTGAGGATGAGCAGTTCTTC
TRBV7-9	-	TRBD2	TRBJ2-7	CASSPRGSGGKDEQYF	TGTGCCAGCAGCCCCCGGGGTAGCGGGGGGAAAGACGAGCAGTACTTC
TRBV7-6	-	TRBD1	TRBJ1-1	CASSFRDRVNTEAFF	TGTGCCAGCAGCTTTAGGGACAGGGTGAACACTGAAGCTTTCTTT
TRBV28	-	-	TRBJ2-7	CASRNYRESYEQYF	TGTGCCAGCAGAAATTACAGGGAATCCTACGAGCAGTACTTC
TRBV6-1	once	TRBD1	TRBJ2-3	CASIRDRASEGTQYF	TGTGCCAGCATCCGGGACAGGGCTTCGGAGGGTACGCAGTATTTT
TRBV4-3	-	-	TRBJ2-3	CASSQLYEDTQYF	TGCGCCAGCAGCCAGCTCTATGAAGATACGCAGTATTTT
TRBV10-3	-	-	TRBJ2-7	CAISAVDKVAYEQYF	TGTGCCATCAGTGCGGTCGATAAAGTAGCCTACGAGCAGTACTTC
TRBV6-5	-	TRBD2	TRBJ2-3	CASRKAGVDTQYF	TGTGCCAGCAGGAAGGCGGGAGTGGATACGCAGTATTTT
TRBV30	-	-	TRBJ1-5	CAWSANSGVSNQPQHF	TGTGCCTGGAGTGCTAATTCAGGGGTGAGCAATCAGCCCCAGCATTTT
TRBV30	-	TRBD1	TRBJ1-4	CAWGGTAKGMEKLFF	TGTGCCTGGGGGGGGACAGCGAAGGGGATGGAAAAACTGTTTTTT
TRBV19	once	TRBD2	TRBJ2-7	CASSILTSGRGGPVYEQYF	TGTGCCAGTAGTATTCTGACTAGCGGGAGAGGGGGGCCTGTCTACGAGCAGTACTTC
TRBV11-2	-	-	TRBJ1-2	CASSHQGWGYTF	TGTGCCAGCAGCCATCAGGGGTGGGGCTACACCTTC
TRBV5-4	-	TRBD1	TRBJ2-2	CASSLQGANTGELFF	TGTGCCAGCAGCTTACAGGGGGCGAACACCGGGGAGCTGTTTTTT
TRBV9	-	-	TRBJ1-6	CASSGGLNGSPLHF	TGTGCCAGCAGCGGGGGACTTAATGGTTCACCCCTCCACTTT
TRBV7-9	-	-	TRBJ1-2	CASSLEGIGYTF	TGTGCCAGCAGCTTAGAGGGGATTGGCTACACCTTC
TRBV5-4	few	-	TRBJ1-1	CASRTRGGTEAFF	TGTGCCAGCAGGACAAGGGGGGGCACTGAAGCTTTCTTT
TRBV28	-	-	TRBJ2-3	CASSLIPGGPDTQYF	TGTGCCAGCAGTTTAATTCCAGGGGGGCCAGATACGCAGTATTTT
TRBV11-3	-	TRBD1	TRBJ2-1	CASSFRSGGKNEQFF	TGTGCCAGCAGTTTTAGGTCAGGGGGTAAAAATGAGCAGTTCTTC
TRBV19	once	-	TRBJ1-5	CASSTQFNQPQHF	TGTGCCAGTAGTACACAGTTCAATCAGCCCCAGCATTTT